The sequence of this T cell receptor beta chain was determined in a study of tumor and adjacent non-tumor tissue in lung cancer (dated 2018 in TCRdb). At the level of the whole study: Patients with adenocarcinoma (about twelve), squamous cell carcinoma (2) and small cell lung cancer (1) were included in the cohort. Approximately 31 paired specimens, one tumor and one normal lung sample per patient, were profiled by TCRbeta CDR3 sequencing. The study compared bulk TCRbeta repertoires from lung tumor tissue and matched distant non-tumor lung tissue of some 16 lung cancer patients. The 15 enrolled patients, of whom around 10 were men and 5 were women, were aged 31 to 76 years and were diagnosed with TNM stage I to III disease. Sequencing generated a total of more than 95 million productive TCRbeta reads, averaging roughly 4.2 million reads per sample.

Spanning cysteine to phenylalanine, the CDR3 consists of 15 amino acids. Only the CDR3 portion is preserved as DNA: 45 bases, with reading frame beginning at the first base. As encoded in the germline V gene, CDR1 is SGHDT while CDR2 is YYEEEE. Overall study results and their limits: The cohort had only about 16 patients, and the authors noted that larger samples and more detailed clinical data are needed. The top 100 clones made up a significantly larger cumulative share of the repertoire in normal lung than in tumor tissue. Peripheral blood was not sequenced, so blood TCRbeta repertoires in these lung cancer patients were not examined. Tumor tissue showed significantly greater TCR diversity (inverse Simpson) than normal lung tissue (431.37 vs 166.20, P = 0.0075, Mann-Whitney U test). Significantly higher TCR diversity was found in younger patients, and higher tumor TCR diversity was associated with shorter overall and disease-free survival. Neither the sequencing platform nor unique molecular identifiers are mentioned in the methods.

RNA was isolated from bulk, unsorted tissue, and RNA quality was assessed with a NanoDrop ND-1000 and an Agilent 2100. All donors had newly diagnosed lung cancer, had not received prior chemotherapy, and were admitted for thoracic surgery in China between August and November 2014. The study excluded patients who had received radiotherapy or chemotherapy before or who had another cancer at the same time. Surgical tissue pieces of about 1-2.2 cm3 were preserved in RNAlater solution and were kept at -80 degrees C until use. Regarding this clonotype: The target of this receptor is not known. A read error may account for a junction end that differs from germline.

The library was prepared using multiplex PCR. The instrument was an Illumina HiSeq 2500. TCRbeta libraries were constructed through three rounds of nested PCR with primers (Table S4) according to protocols adapted from ARM-PCR. PCR products of 200-500 bp were gel-excised and purified with the QIAquick gel extraction kit before sequencing. As for how the authors treated the data: Trimmomatic was used to clean the reads, FLASH was used to merge the reads into complete CDR3 sequences, and MiTCR was used to assign the reads to V(D)J germline segments. Clonal diversity was computed as the inverse Simpson's index with VDJtools. A read counted as productive if the sequence was in-frame and lacked a premature stop codon. TCRdb reprocessing: public reads trimmed at Q25 with fastp, clones called with MiXCR, in-frame beta chains kept. Each record represents a unique CDR3 protein, reported with the most common genes and DNA among its rows. TCRdb, rather than the study authors, made the V and J calls. Present in this sample are 70,000 to 80,000 distinct CDR3 sequences, around 70% of which were seen just once. 8% to 9.5% of the sample is in the top ten clones.

This TCR came from a woman between 35 and 50 years old with non-small cell lung cancer. Recombination joined TRBV5-6 with TRBJ1-6; the D gene is perhaps TRBD1, on 6 matching bases. Sequenced sample: lung tumor tissue. The CDR3 is CASSTLTGPGAPLHF. At the DNA level, the sequence is TGTGCCAGCAGCACACTTACAGGGCCTGGGGCACCCCTTCACTTT.